Presented here are 32 T cell receptor beta chains from one specimen sequenced in a study of cytomegalovirus exposure and HLA in healthy donors. The PCR was carried out with 60 Vbeta primers and 13 Jbeta primers. Only in-frame clones appear in the TCRdb table, and some are missing; sequencing was by immunoSEQ multiplex PCR. This table holds about 130,000 clones, 75% to 90% found once. The material sequenced was PBMCs. All receptors come from a man aged 35-49 years in good health and CMV-seronegative.

This chain joins TRBV7-9 and TRBJ1-1; no clear D. CDR1 SEHNR and CDR2 FQNEAQ come from the germline V gene (reference sequence). This CDR3 comprises 15 residues. Trimming took off 2 bases at V and 0 bases at J, with 10 bases between the two ends. CDR3 loop: CASSLSESMNTEAFF. Here the CDR3 DNA reads TGTGCCAGCAGCTTAAGTGAGTCTATGAACACTGAAGCTTTCTTT. Full variable domain (rest looked up from reference TRBV7-9 and TRBJ1-1): DTGVSQNPRHKITKRGQNVTFRCDPISEHNRLYWYRQTLGQGPEFLTYFQNEAQLEKSRLLSDRFSAERPKGSFSTLEIQRTEQGDSAMYLCASSLSESMNTEAFFGQGTRLTVV.

This clone was seen only once. V gene TRBV7-6 combines with J gene TRBJ2-7; D is uncertain. CDR1 and CDR2 (germline): SGHVS, FNYEAQ. The CDR3 sequence is 12 residues long. Deletions cut 2 bases from V and 5 bases from J, with 7 bases between. CDR3 DNA: TGTGCCAGCAGCTTACCACAACACGAGCAGTACTTC. Protein product: CASSLPQHEQYF.

This chain uses TRBV7-2 with TRBJ2-2, with 9 bases identical to TRBD2. Germline V CDR1 and CDR2: SGHTA, FQGNSA. There are 16 residues in the CDR3. J was trimmed by 7 bases and V by 5 bases; bases with no gene match: 11. The CDR3 region has the DNA TGTGCCAGCAGCCCTCGGGCGGGAGGGCCGGACGGGGAGCTGTTTTTT. It encodes CASSPRAGGPDGELFF.

This clone has a single count. The chain recombines TRBV11-1 with TRBJ2-1, with D possibly being TRBD1 (6 bases). V was trimmed by 4 bases and J by 7 bases, leaving 20 bases between them. This CDR3 comprises 16 residues. Looked up from germline, CDR1 is SGHAT and CDR2 is FQDESV (reference sequence). CDR3 bases: TGTGCCAGCAGCTCTCAGGGGACCCCTCGTCAAAATGAGCAGTTCTTC. Translated: CASSSQGTPRQNEQFF.

This clone was seen only a few times. This chain links TRBV4-3 with TRBJ1-5, with D tentatively TRBD1 (6 bases). CDR3 length equals 14 residues. V was clipped by 1 base and J by 9 bases, with 13 bases between them. Germline CDR1 is LGHNA and CDR2 is YSLEER. The CDR3 DNA reads TGCGCCAGCAGCCAAGGGAGGGGGGGGAGGCCCCAGCATTTT. This sequence encodes CASSQGRGGRPQHF.

The V and J genes are TRBV7-8 and TRBJ2-7; perhaps TRBD1 as D (6 bases). CDR1 and CDR2 from the germline V gene are SGHVS and FQNEAQ. V was shortened by 5 bases and J by 6 bases, with 11 bases between the two germline ends. The CDR3 contains 12 residues. CDR3 sequence: CASSPTGREQYF. CDR3 nucleotide sequence: TGTGCCAGCAGCCCTACAGGGCGCGAGCAGTACTTC.

The chain couples TRBV6-5 to TRBJ2-7; possibly TRBD1 for D (5 bases). This CDR3 region has 14 residues. V lost 10 bases and J 2 bases, leaving 18 bases between the germline ends. The germline V gene has CDR1 MNHEY and CDR2 SVGAGI. CDR3 in amino acids: CATLRRDSPYEQYF. As DNA, the CDR3 is TGTGCCACCCTGAGGCGAGACAGTCCCTACGAGCAGTACTTC.

This chain connects TRBV7-3 to TRBJ2-1; 9 positions agree with TRBD1. The V gene end was trimmed by 5 bases and the J gene end by 5 bases; junction bases not matched to a gene: 7. The CDR3 sequence is 15 residues long. In germline, CDR1 is SGHTA, CDR2 FQGTGA. CDR3 DNA sequence: TGTGCCAGCAGCATAGAGACAGGGGGGAACAATGAGCAGTTCTTC. It is translated as CASSIETGGNNEQFF.

V usage is TRBV6-5 and J usage is TRBJ2-7; possibly TRBD1 for D (5 bases). From germline, CDR1 is MNHEY and CDR2 SVGAGI. This CDR3 is built from 13 residues. Trimming cost V 8 bases and J 4 bases, with 15 bases left between them. DNA of the CDR3: TGTGCCAGCGCCGGGTCCAGGGTTTACGAGCAGTACTTC. Translation gives CASAGSRVYEQYF.

The gene calls are TRBV30 and TRBJ1-3, with D tentatively TRBD1 (5 bases). CDR1 and CDR2 from the germline V gene are GTSNPN and SVGIG (reference sequence). This CDR3 comprises 15 residues. V was trimmed by 1 base and J by 0 bases, leaving 10 bases between them. The CDR3 is CAWSEAGNSGNTIYF. The CDR3, as DNA: TGTGCCTGGAGTGAGGCAGGGAACTCTGGAAACACCATATATTTT. The entire variable domain, with the rest obtained from reference TRBV30 and TRBJ1-3, is as follows: SQTIHQWPATLVQPVGSPLSLECTVEGTSNPNLYWYRQAAGRGLQLLFYSVGIGQISSEVPQNLSASRPQDRQFILSSKKLLLSDSGFYLCAWSEAGNSGNTIYFGEGSWLTVV.

The chain employs TRBV29-1 and TRBJ2-1; TRBD2 matches 9 bases. Per the germline V gene, CDR1 is SQVTM and CDR2 is ANQGSEA. The trim removed 7 bases at V and 4 bases at J, leaving 14 bases unmatched. This CDR3 is built from 16 residues. As DNA, the CDR3 is TGCAGCGACCGACAGGGCGGGGGGGCCATGTACAATGAGCAGTTCTTC. Encoded protein: CSDRQGGGAMYNEQFF.

The chain employs TRBV28 and TRBJ2-3; 7 bases map to TRBD1. The V and J ends lost 4 bases and 2 bases, in that order; junction bases with no gene match: 3. Germline CDR1 and CDR2: MDHEN and SYDVKM. CDR3 length: 14 amino acids. The CDR3 DNA reads as TGTGCCAGCAGTTCCAGGGGGTTCACAGATACGCAGTATTTT. Its translation: CASSSRGFTDTQYF. The full variable domain, completed using reference TRBV28 and TRBJ2-3, is DVKVTQSSRYLVKRTGEKVFLECVQDMDHENMFWYRQDPGLGLRLIYFSYDVKMKEKGDIPEGYSVSREKKERFSLILESASTNQTSMYLCASSSRGFTDTQYFGPGTRLTVL.

The V gene is TRBV7-2, the J gene TRBJ1-6, with 9 bases that match TRBD1. CDR3 length: 15 amino acids. Germline CDR1 reads SGHTA; CDR2 reads FQGNSA. V was pared by 4 bases and J by 9 bases, with 7 bases of the junction left unmatched. Here the CDR3 reads CASSSEGTGISPLHF. The CDR3 DNA sequence: TGTGCCAGCAGCTCCGAAGGGACAGGGATTTCACCCCTCCACTTT.

The chain recombines TRBV5-5 with TRBJ2-1, with D uncertain. This CDR3 comprises 15 residues. Per germline, CDR1 SGHKS and CDR2 YYEKEE (reference sequence). V lost 3 bases to trimming and J lost 1 base, with 11 bases between them. CDR3 protein: CASSWIGGSYNEQFF. In DNA, the CDR3 is TGTGCCAGCAGCTGGATCGGCGGTTCCTACAATGAGCAGTTCTTC.

The chain has TRBV4-2 and TRBJ2-2; D is unclear. The germline V gene encodes CDR1 LGHNA and CDR2 YNFKEQ. V shed 0 bases and J shed 7 bases, with 18 bases lying between them. There are 17 residues in the CDR3. CDR3 in amino acids: CASSQDPTANRRGELFF. The CDR3 coding sequence is TGTGCCAGCAGCCAAGATCCCACAGCTAACCGTCGCGGGGAGCTGTTTTTT.

The chain employs TRBV18 and TRBJ2-7; 8 bases map to TRBD2. The CDR3 has 13 amino acids. Per the germline V gene, CDR1 is KGHSH and CDR2 is LQKENI. V dropped 3 bases and J dropped 2; count of bases not matched to a gene: 0. CDR3 coding DNA: TGTGCCAGCTCACCTAGCGGGACCTACGAGCAGTACTTC. Its translation is CASSPSGTYEQYF. Using reference TRBV18 and TRBJ2-7 for the parts outside the CDR3, the full variable domain is NAGVMQNPRHLVRRRGQEARLRCSPMKGHSHVYWYRQLPEEGLKFMVYLQKENIIDESGMPKERFSAEFPKEGPSILRIQQVVRGDSAAYFCASSPSGTYEQYFGPGTRLTVT.

V is TRBV7-9 and J is TRBJ1-1; TRBD1 matches at 7 bases. This CDR3 is 17 amino acids long. V lost 1 base and J lost 2; bases outside the gene matches: 10. CDR1 is SEHNR and CDR2 is FQNEAQ in the germline V gene (reference sequence). The CDR3 sequence is CASSLGGTVGINTEAFF. DNA of the CDR3: TGTGCCAGCAGCTTAGGGGGGACAGTGGGTATCAACACTGAAGCTTTCTTT.

The rearrangement uses TRBV6-1 and TRBJ2-7, with 8 bases matching TRBD1. The CDR3 is 15 amino acids. After removal of 1 base from V and 3 bases from J, the junction contained 5 bases not matched to a gene. Germline V lookup: CDR1 MNHNS, CDR2 SASEGT. CDR3 DNA: TGTGCCAGCAGTGAAGAAGGGACAGGCTACTACGAGCAGTACTTC. It translates to CASSEEGTGYYEQYF.

This chain connects TRBV11-2 to TRBJ2-3, with TRBD2 matching over 8 bases. Trimming took 6 bases from V and 0 from J; bases not matched to a gene: 17. From germline, CDR1 is SGHAT and CDR2 FQNNGV. The CDR3 has 19 amino acids. Here the CDR3 DNA reads TGTGCCAGCAGTCATAGCGGGCGGGGGGCCTCCCGTAGCACAGATACGCAGTATTTT. It specifies CASSHSGRGASRSTDTQYF. Complete variable domain (other parts from reference TRBV11-2 and TRBJ2-3): EAGVAQSPRYKIIEKRQSVAFWCNPISGHATLYWYQQILGQGPKLLIQFQNNGVVDDSQLPKDRFSAERLKGVDSTLKIQPAKLEDSAVYLCASSHSGRGASRSTDTQYFGPGTRLTVL.

The rearrangement uses TRBV13 and TRBJ2-1; 7 bases line up with TRBD1. Germline CDR1 and CDR2: PRHDT and FYEKMQ (reference sequence). The CDR3 loop spans 15 amino acids. Unmatched junction bases numbered 5, after V lost 3 bases and J lost 3 bases. This CDR3 reads CASSFNRDSYNEQFF. Written as DNA, the CDR3 is TGTGCCAGCAGCTTTAACAGGGACAGCTACAATGAGCAGTTCTTC.

CDR3: CASNVRTSAMGEQYF. The CDR3 coding sequence is TGTGCCAGCAATGTCAGGACTAGCGCAATGGGCGAGCAGTACTTC. The chain couples TRBV6-5 to TRBJ2-7, with TRBD2 identical over 9 bases. With 7 bases clipped from V and 6 bases from J, the junction kept 13 bases outside the gene matches. Germline loops: CDR1 MNHEY, CDR2 SVGAGI. This CDR3 is 15 amino acids long.

The V and J genes are TRBV7-9 and TRBJ2-7, with 7 bases lining up with TRBD1. Looked up from germline, CDR1 is SEHNR and CDR2 is FQNEAQ (reference sequence). This CDR3 has 15 amino acids. V lost 10 bases to trimming and J lost 2 bases; unmatched junction nucleotides: 14. CDR3 region: CAIDSPGQAAYEQYF. CDR3 nucleotides: TGTGCCATCGATAGCCCCGGACAGGCCGCCTACGAGCAGTACTTC.

The V gene is TRBV5-1, the J gene TRBJ2-5; 11 positions agree with TRBD2. The end of the DNA fits TRBJ2-7 better, so the J call may be wrong. Germline-derived CDR1 and CDR2 are SGHRS and YFSETQ. The CDR3 is 15 amino acids. CDR3 DNA sequence: TGCGCCAGCAGCTTGACTAGCGGGGGTTCTTACGAGCAGTACTTC. It is translated as CASSLTSGGSYEQYF.

V and J are TRBV30 and TRBJ2-5, with TRBD2 as a possible D gene (6 bases). The J call may be faulty, since TRBJ2-7 better matches the DNA end. Germline loops: CDR1 GTSNPN, CDR2 SVGIG (reference sequence). The CDR3 spans 14 residues. The chain's CDR3 is CAWSVPGLFYEQYF. The CDR3 nucleotides read TGTGCCTGGAGTGTCCCGGGACTGTTCTACGAGCAGTACTTC.

This chain connects TRBV28 to TRBJ2-5, with 14 positions matching TRBD2. The CDR3 contains 18 residues. Trimming took 5 bases from V and 5 from J; bases not matched to a gene: 13. Germline CDR1 reads MDHEN; CDR2 reads SYDVKM. The CDR3 DNA is TGTGCCAGCAGTAATAATCCCGGGACTAGCGGGGGTATTGAGACCCAGTACTTC. This gives the protein CASSNNPGTSGGIETQYF.

The gene calls are TRBV5-6 and TRBJ2-7, with no clear D. The V gene lost 3 bases and the J gene lost 0 bases, with 19 bases spanning the gap. The CDR3 is 17 residues long. Germline V gene lookup returns CDR1 SGHDT and CDR2 YYEEEE. This CDR3 reads CASSSHPRLLSSYEQYF. As DNA, the CDR3 is TGTGCCAGCAGCTCTCACCCGCGTCTCCTGAGCTCCTACGAGCAGTACTTC.

This clone was recorded only once. The V gene is TRBV7-9, the J gene TRBJ2-1, with a weak D call TRBD2 (5 bases). CDR1 is SEHNR and CDR2 is FQNEAQ in the germline V gene (reference sequence). There are 16 residues in the CDR3. V lost 5 bases, J lost 6 bases, and 20 bases lay in between. The chain's CDR3 is CASSPMGMRVGNEQFF. The CDR3 DNA reads TGTGCCAGCAGCCCCATGGGGATGCGGGTGGGCAATGAGCAGTTCTTC.

This chain links TRBV7-2 with TRBJ2-5; no clear D. The V end lost 3 bases, the J end lost 3 bases, and 2 bases lay between the germline ends. CDR1 is SGHTA and CDR2 is FQGNSA in the germline V gene. The CDR3 extends over 11 amino acids. The CDR3, as DNA: TGTGCCAGCAGCTTTAAAGAGACCCAGTACTTC. This encodes CASSFKETQYF.

This clone was seen just once. The CDR3 bases are TGTGCCAGCAGTCCGGGACAGGGGACTGAAGCTTTCTTT. Amino acids: CASSPGQGTEAFF. This chain connects TRBV6-1 to TRBJ1-1; 10 bases fit TRBD1. With 5 bases clipped from V and 5 bases from J, the junction kept 2 bases outside the gene matches. Germline-derived CDR1 and CDR2 are MNHNS and SASEGT. This CDR3 has 13 residues.

The rearrangement joins TRBV2 to TRBJ1-2; tentatively, D is TRBD1 (5 bases). Trimming left V 2 bases short and J 8 bases short, with 15 bases between. Germline V gene data show CDR1 as SNHLY and CDR2 as FYNNEI. CDR3 length equals 14 residues. CDR3 protein: CASSEWGRGRGYTF. CDR3 DNA: TGTGCCAGCAGTGAATGGGGTAGGGGAAGAGGCTACACCTTC.

The rearrangement links TRBV7-2 to TRBJ1-2, with unresolved D. Trimming left V 8 bases short and J 5 bases short, with 15 bases between. The CDR3 consists of 13 residues. CDR1 is SGHTA, CDR2 FQGNSA, per germline. CDR3 in amino acids: CASRTPGGYGYTF. The CDR3 DNA reads as TGTGCCAGCCGGACCCCCGGCGGGTATGGCTACACCTTC. Combining the CDR3 with reference TRBV7-2 and TRBJ1-2 gives the whole variable domain GAGVSQSPSNKVTEKGKDVELRCDPISGHTALYWYRQSLGQGLEFLIYFQGNSAPDKSGLPSDRFSAERTGGSVSTLTIQRTQQEDSAVYLCASRTPGGYGYTFGSGTRLTVV.

V is TRBV11-3 and J is TRBJ1-6; 8 bases line up with TRBD1. Germline CDR1 reads SGHNT; CDR2 reads YENEEA. The CDR3 has 13 amino acids. With V trimmed by 2 bases and J by 10 bases, 1 base remained unmatched. The CDR3 region is CASSLQGASPLHF. Here the CDR3 DNA reads TGTGCCAGCAGCTTACAGGGGGCGTCACCCCTCCACTTT.